This T cell receptor (beta chain) was found in a study of vaccination and CD4 T cells after COVID-19. Whole-study context: Cells received overlapping spike peptides from SARS-CoV-2, HCoV-NL63, HCoV-OC43 and HCoV-229E as stimulation. Study conclusions and caveats: When vaccine-specific clones from convalescent patients were examined, 304 of 307 were spike mono-reactive.

The sample's treatment: roughly 10-day PBMC culture with coronavirus spike peptide pools or control peptides (ViraFEST assay). Peptide pool stimulation in ViraFEST expanded antigen-specific T cells, whose TCRs were then sequenced. The sample holds a few counts of this clonotype. Its antigen is not identified. Cultured CD4+ T-cell DNA underwent Oncomine TCR Beta short-read sequencing. The source of extracted genomic DNA was cultured CD4+ T cells. Using its own MiXCR run on the PCR reads, TCRdb lists one record per CDR3 protein. The sample carries some 7,000 distinct CDR3 sequences, around three quarters recorded once. The sequenced sample consisted of CD4+ T cells from blood, cultured in vitro. The origin of this receptor is a human donor who had recovered from COVID-19.

The CDR3 DNA reads as TGTGCCAGCAGCTTAATCGGCGGGAACACTGAAGCTTTCTTT. It is translated as CASSLIGGNTEAFF. The chain recombines TRBV7-8 with TRBJ1-1, with D unclear. V lost 2 bases and J lost 1, with 8 bases in between. This CDR3 has 14 amino acids. From germline, CDR1 is SGHVS and CDR2 FQNEAQ.